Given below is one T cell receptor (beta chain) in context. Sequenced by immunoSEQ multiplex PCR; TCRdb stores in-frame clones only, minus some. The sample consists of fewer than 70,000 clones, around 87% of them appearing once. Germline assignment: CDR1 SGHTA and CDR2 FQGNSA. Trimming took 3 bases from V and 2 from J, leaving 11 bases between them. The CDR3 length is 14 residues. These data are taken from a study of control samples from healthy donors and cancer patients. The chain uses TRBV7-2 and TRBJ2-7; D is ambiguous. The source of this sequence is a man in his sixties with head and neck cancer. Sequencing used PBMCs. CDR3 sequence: CASSFGLGAYEQYF. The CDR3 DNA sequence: TGTGCCAGCAGCTTTGGTTTAGGCGCCTACGAGCAGTACTTC.